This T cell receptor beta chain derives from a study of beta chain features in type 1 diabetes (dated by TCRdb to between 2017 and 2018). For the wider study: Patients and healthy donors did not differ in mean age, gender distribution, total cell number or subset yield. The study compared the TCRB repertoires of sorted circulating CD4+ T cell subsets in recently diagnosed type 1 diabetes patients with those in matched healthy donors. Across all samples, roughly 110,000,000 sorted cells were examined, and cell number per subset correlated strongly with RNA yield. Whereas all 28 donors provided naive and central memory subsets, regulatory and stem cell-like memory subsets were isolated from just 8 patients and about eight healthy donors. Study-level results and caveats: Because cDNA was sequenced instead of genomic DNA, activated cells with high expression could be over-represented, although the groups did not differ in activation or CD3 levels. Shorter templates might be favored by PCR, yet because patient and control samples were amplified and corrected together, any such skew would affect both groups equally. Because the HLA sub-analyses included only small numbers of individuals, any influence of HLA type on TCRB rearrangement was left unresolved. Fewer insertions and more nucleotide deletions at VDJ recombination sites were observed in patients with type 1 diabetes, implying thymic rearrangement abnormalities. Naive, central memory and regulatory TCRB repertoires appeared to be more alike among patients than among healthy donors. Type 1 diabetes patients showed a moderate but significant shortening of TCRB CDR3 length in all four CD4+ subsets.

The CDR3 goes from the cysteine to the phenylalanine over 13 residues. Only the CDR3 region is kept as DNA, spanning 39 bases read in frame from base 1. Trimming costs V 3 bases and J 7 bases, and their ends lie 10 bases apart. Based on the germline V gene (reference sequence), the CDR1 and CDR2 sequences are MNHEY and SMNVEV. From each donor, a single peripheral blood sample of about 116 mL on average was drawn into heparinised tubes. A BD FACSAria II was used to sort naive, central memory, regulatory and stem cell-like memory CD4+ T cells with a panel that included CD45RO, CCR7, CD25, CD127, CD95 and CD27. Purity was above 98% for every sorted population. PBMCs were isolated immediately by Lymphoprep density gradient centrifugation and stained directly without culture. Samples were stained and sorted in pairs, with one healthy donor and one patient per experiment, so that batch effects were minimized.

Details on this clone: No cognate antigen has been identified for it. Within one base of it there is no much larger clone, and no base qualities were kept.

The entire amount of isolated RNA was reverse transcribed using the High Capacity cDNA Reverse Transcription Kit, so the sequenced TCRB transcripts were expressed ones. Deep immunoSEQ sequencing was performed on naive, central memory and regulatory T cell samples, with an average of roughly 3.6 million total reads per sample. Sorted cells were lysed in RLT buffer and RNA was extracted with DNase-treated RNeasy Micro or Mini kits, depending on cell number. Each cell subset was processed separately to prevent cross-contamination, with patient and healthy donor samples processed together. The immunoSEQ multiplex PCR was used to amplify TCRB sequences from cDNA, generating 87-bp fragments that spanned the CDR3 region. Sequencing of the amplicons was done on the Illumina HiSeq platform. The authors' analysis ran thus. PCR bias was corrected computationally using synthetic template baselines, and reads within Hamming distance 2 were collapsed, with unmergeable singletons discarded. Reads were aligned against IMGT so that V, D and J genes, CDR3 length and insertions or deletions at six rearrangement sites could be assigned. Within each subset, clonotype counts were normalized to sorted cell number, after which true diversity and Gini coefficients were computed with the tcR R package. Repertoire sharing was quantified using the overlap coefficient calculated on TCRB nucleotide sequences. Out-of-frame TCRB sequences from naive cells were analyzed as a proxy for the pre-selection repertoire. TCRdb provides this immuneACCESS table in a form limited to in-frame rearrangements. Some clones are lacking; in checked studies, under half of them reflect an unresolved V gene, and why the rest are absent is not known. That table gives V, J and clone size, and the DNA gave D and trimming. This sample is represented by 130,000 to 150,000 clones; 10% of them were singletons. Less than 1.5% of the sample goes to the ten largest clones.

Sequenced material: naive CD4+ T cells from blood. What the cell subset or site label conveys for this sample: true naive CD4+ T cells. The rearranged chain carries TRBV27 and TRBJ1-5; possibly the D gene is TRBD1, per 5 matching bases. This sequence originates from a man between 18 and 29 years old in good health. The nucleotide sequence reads TGTGCCAGCAGTTTTGGGGCGGGACAGCCCCAGCATTTT. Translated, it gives CASSFGAGQPQHF.